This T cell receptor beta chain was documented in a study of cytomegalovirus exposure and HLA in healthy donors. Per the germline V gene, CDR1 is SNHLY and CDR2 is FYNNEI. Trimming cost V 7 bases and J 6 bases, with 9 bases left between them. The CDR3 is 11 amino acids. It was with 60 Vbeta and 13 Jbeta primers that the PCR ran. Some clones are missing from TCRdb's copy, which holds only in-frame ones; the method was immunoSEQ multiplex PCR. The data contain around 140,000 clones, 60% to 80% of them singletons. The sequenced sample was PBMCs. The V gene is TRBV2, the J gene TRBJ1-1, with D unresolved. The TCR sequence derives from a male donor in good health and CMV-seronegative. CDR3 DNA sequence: TGTGCCAGCAAAGGCGGGGCTGAAGCTTTCTTT. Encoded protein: CASKGGAEAFF.